One sample yielded the 10 T cell receptor beta chains listed below, sequenced in a study of identifying expanded T cells in peripheral blood. Generated by immunoSEQ multiplex PCR, the TCRdb table keeps only in-frame clones and is missing some. The sample lists approximately 100,000 clones; about 87% were seen once. Sample: blood. Receptors were obtained from a person aged 18 to 75 in good health.

The CDR3 nucleotides read TGTGCCAGTGGGACTCACCCAGGGGTCGGCACCGGGGAGCTGTTTTTT. This sequence encodes CASGTHPGVGTGELFF. The chain uses TRBV11-2 and TRBJ2-2, with D perhaps TRBD1 or TRBD2 (6 bases each). This CDR3 region has 16 residues. Trimming left V 9 bases short and J 4 bases short, with 21 bases between. Per germline, CDR1 SGHAT and CDR2 FQNNGV.

The V call is TRBV15, the J call TRBJ2-2, with D hard to call. Germline values: CDR1 LNHNV, CDR2 YYDKDF (reference sequence). The ends were cut back, 0 bases at V and 0 bases at J, with 5 bases in the middle. This CDR3 is built from 15 residues. CDR3 nucleotides: TGTGCCACCAGCAGAGAGGCGACGAACACCGGGGAGCTGTTTTTT. As protein: CATSREATNTGELFF.

The genes are TRBV7-9 and TRBJ2-7; maybe TRBD2 (6 bases). The V end was cut by 1 base, the J end by 3 bases, with 13 bases between. The CDR3 covers 15 residues. Germline CDR1 SEHNR, CDR2 FQNEAQ (reference sequence). This CDR3 is CASSLVEGPLYEQYF. CDR3 in DNA: TGTGCCAGCAGCTTAGTGGAGGGCCCGCTCTACGAGCAGTACTTC.

The J gene is TRBJ1-4, the V gene TRBV5-6, with D perhaps TRBD1 (5 bases). The CDR3 contains 16 residues. Trimming left V 1 base short and J 0 bases short, with 10 bases between. CDR1 is SGHDT, CDR2 YYEEEE, per germline. The CDR3, as DNA: TGTGCCAGCAGCTTGCGACAGACCGCAACTAATGAAAAACTGTTTTTT. This encodes CASSLRQTATNEKLFF.

Worth noting for this clone: Within the sample, other DNA sequences also encode this same CDR3. This chain joins TRBV6-1 and TRBJ2-7; 9 positions agree with TRBD1. The J segment lost 1 base and the V segment lost 1 base, leaving 5 bases of the junction unmatched. The CDR3 runs 16 residues. Germline CDR1 is MNHNS and CDR2 is SASEGT. Here the CDR3 reads CASSEEMGQGSYEQYF. CDR3 nucleotide sequence: TGTGCCAGCAGTGAAGAGATGGGACAGGGATCCTACGAGCAGTACTTC.

The J gene is TRBJ1-6, the V gene TRBV6-1; possible D gene TRBD1, 6 bases. V lost 2 bases, J lost 8 bases, and 10 bases lay in between. This CDR3 region has 14 residues. The germline gives CDR1 MNHNS, CDR2 SASEGT. The CDR3 DNA reads TGTGCCAGCAGTGAAATGTGGACAGATTCACCCCTCCACTTT. Its protein is CASSEMWTDSPLHF.

The CDR3 coding sequence is TGTGCCAGTAGAAGTCGGGCTAGCGGATTCAACACAGATACGCAGTATTTT. Protein product: CASRSRASGFNTDTQYF. The rearrangement uses TRBV19 and TRBJ2-3; 7 nucleotides agree with TRBD2. Germline loops: CDR1 LNHDA, CDR2 SQIVND (reference sequence). The trim removed 6 bases at V and 2 bases at J, leaving 14 bases unmatched. The CDR3 extends over 17 amino acids.

This chain uses TRBV5-1 with TRBJ2-5; unclear D gene. Between the trimmed V and J ends, which lost 0 bases and 5 bases, there was a span of 14 bases. The CDR3 extends over 15 amino acids. Germline-derived CDR1 and CDR2 are SGHRS and YFSETQ. DNA of the CDR3: TGCGCCAGCAGCTTGGGTCCCGGCAGGACGGAGACCCAGTACTTC. Its protein is CASSLGPGRTETQYF.

The chain carries TRBV4-2 and TRBJ1-4; TRBD1 is a possible D gene (5 bases). CDR1 is LGHNA and CDR2 is YNFKEQ in the germline V gene. V was pared by 5 bases and J by 8 bases, with 15 bases between. This CDR3 region has 14 residues. The CDR3 DNA follows: TGTGCCAGCAGCGGACACTTAGAGGGGGAAAAACTGTTTTTT. This translates into CASSGHLEGEKLFF.

The chain couples TRBV28 to TRBJ2-5; 9 positions agree with TRBD1. The germline CDR1 and CDR2 sequences are MDHEN and SYDVKM. This CDR3 region has 15 residues. The J segment lost 5 bases and the V segment lost 6 bases, leaving 10 bases of the junction unmatched. CDR3 nucleotide sequence: TGTGCCAGCAGCGACCGGGACAGGGTTAGGGAGACCCAGTACTTC. Translating gives CASSDRDRVRETQYF.